The clone carrying this TCR beta chain was seen a few times. The entry originates in a study of neurological immune-mediated disorders. TCRdb fed the 5' RACE reads into MiXCR, producing one record per CDR3 protein. The sample has roughly 23,000 distinct CDR3 sequences, 8.5% to 12% seen once. The ends were cut back, 0 bases at V and 4 bases at J, with 12 bases in the middle. From germline, CDR1 is LGHDT and CDR2 YNNKEL (reference sequence). This CDR3 is built from 15 residues. The chain combines TRBV3-1 with TRBJ1-2; D is unresolved. The source material was PBMCs. The source is a woman in her fifties or sixties with HTLV-1-associated myelopathy (HAM/TSP). CDR3 sequence (DNA): TGTGCCAGCAGCCAAGAGGCAGGTCCCCCCTATGGCTACACCTTC. It is translated as CASSQEAGPPYGYTF.